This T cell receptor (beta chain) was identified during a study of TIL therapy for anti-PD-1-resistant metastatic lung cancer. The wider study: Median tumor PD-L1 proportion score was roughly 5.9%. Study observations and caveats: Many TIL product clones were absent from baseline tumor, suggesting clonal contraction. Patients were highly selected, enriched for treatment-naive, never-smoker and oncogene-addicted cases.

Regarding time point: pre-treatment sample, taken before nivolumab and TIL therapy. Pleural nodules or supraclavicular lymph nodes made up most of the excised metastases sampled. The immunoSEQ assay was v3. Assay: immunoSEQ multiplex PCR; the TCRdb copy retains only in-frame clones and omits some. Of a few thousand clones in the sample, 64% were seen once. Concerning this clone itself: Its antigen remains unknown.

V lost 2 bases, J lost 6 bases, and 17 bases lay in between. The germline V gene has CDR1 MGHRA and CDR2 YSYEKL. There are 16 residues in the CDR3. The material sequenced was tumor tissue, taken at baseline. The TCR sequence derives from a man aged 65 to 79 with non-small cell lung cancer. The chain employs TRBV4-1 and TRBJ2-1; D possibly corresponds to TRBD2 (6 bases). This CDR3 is CASSQFTTPGGNEQFF. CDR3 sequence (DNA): TGCGCCAGCAGCCAATTCACCACCCCCGGGGGCAATGAGCAGTTCTTC.